This entry lists 28 T cell receptor beta chains sequenced from one sample in a study of T-cell memory formation after mild COVID-19. TCRdb fed the 5' RACE reads into MiXCR, producing one record per CDR3 protein. The data show hundreds of thousands of distinct CDR3 sequences, around 21% seen once. The sample taken for sequencing was PBMCs or a T cell subset sorted from them (not recorded which). Source of these receptors: an adult woman who had mild COVID-19 (a few samples of this study predate the infection). Cell type and time point are not known.

The chain joins TRBV6-5 to TRBJ1-4, with 11 bases fitting TRBD1. The CDR3 length is 16 residues. Germline CDR1 reads MNHEY; CDR2 reads SVGAGI. V was clipped by 0 bases and J by 5 bases; unmatched bases: 2. DNA for the CDR3: TGTGCCAGCAGTTACTCCCGGGACAGGGGGAATGAAAAACTGTTTTTT. Amino acids: CASSYSRDRGNEKLFF.

The rearrangement joins TRBV6-1 to TRBJ1-2, with D possibly being TRBD1 (6 bases). The CDR3 sequence is 13 residues long. CDR1 and CDR2 (germline): MNHNS, SASEGT. Trimming left V 3 bases short and J 5 bases short, with 10 bases between. CDR3 sequence (DNA): TGTGCCAGCAGTGACCAGGGGACGTATGGCTACACCTTC. Protein sequence: CASSDQGTYGYTF.

This clonotype has a handful of counts. This sequence joins TRBV24-1 and TRBJ2-1; perhaps TRBD1 as D (7 bases). Germline lookup yields CDR1 KGHDR and CDR2 SFDVKD. V lost 5 bases and J 6 bases, leaving 19 bases between the germline ends. The CDR3 totals 16 residues. The DNA for the CDR3 is TGTGCCACCAGTGGGGCAGGGGGGACGCGGGGCAATGAGCAGTTCTTC. Its protein is CATSGAGGTRGNEQFF.

This clonotype was picked up a small number of times. The chain recombines TRBV21-1 with TRBJ1-1; the table assigns TRBD1, which was not confirmed against the DNA. TRBV21-1 is designated a pseudogene. CDR3 length: 17 amino acids. CDR3 sequence: CASSTGEQESVNTEAFF. As DNA, the CDR3 is TGTGCCAGCAGCACCGGAGAACAGGAGTCGGTGAACACTGAAGCTTTCTTT.

This chain joins TRBV20-1 and TRBJ1-2, with D uncertain. CDR1 is DFQATT and CDR2 is SNEGSKA in the germline V gene (reference sequence). There are 12 residues in the CDR3. The ends were cut back, 1 base at V and 6 bases at J, with 9 bases in the middle. The CDR3: CSARVRRHGYTF. DNA for the CDR3: TGCAGTGCTAGAGTAAGAAGGCATGGCTACACCTTC.

This clonotype was seen a handful of times. The chain combines TRBV3-1 with TRBJ1-6; 8 bases line up with TRBD1. Germline loops: CDR1 LGHDT, CDR2 YNNKEL (reference sequence). The ends lost 0 bases at V and 4 bases at J; junction bases unmatched: 5. The CDR3 extends over 17 amino acids. CDR3 loop: CASSQDAGGGYNSPLHF. The CDR3, as DNA: TGTGCCAGCAGCCAAGACGCAGGGGGCGGGTATAATTCACCCCTCCACTTT.

The V and J genes are TRBV7-4 and TRBJ2-7; 9 bases are a match to TRBD2. Trimming took 5 bases from V and 5 from J; bases not matched to a gene: 13. This CDR3 has 16 amino acids. CDR1 and CDR2 from the germline V gene are SGHVT and SQSDAQ. CDR3 in DNA: TGTGCCAGCAGCCCAGCCGAGTTAGCGGGAGAACACGAGCAGTACTTC. Protein product: CASSPAELAGEHEQYF.

V usage is TRBV11-3 and J usage is TRBJ2-2; TRBD1 is a possible D gene (5 bases). The length of the CDR3 is 18 residues. Germline CDR1 reads SGHNT; CDR2 reads YENEEA. V lost 0 bases and J lost 5, with 19 bases in between. The chain's CDR3 is CASSLEGYRRLGTGELFF. The CDR3 bases are TGTGCCAGCAGCTTAGAGGGATACAGGAGACTTGGGACCGGGGAGCTGTTTTTT.

The chain has TRBV6-2 or TRBV6-3 and TRBJ1-1; unclear D gene. The V gene's germline CDR1 is MNHEY and CDR2 SVGEGT. V was trimmed by 2 bases and J by 3 bases, leaving 7 bases between them. The CDR3 is made up of 13 amino acids. CDR3 bases: TGTGCCAGCAGTTACCCGACGGACACTGAAGCTTTCTTT. Translating it yields CASSYPTDTEAFF.

The chain carries TRBV20-1 and TRBJ1-5; D ambiguous. Trimming pared 0 bases from V and 8 bases from J, leaving 14 bases between. The length of the CDR3 is 14 residues. Germline lookup yields CDR1 DFQATT and CDR2 SNEGSKA (reference sequence). The CDR3 sequence is CSAREPPSGKPQHF. The CDR3 bases are TGCAGTGCTAGAGAGCCCCCCTCCGGAAAGCCCCAGCATTTT.

This clonotype was found a few times. J is TRBJ2-1 and V is TRBV11-2; unclear D gene. Germline CDR1 is SGHAT and CDR2 is FQNNGV. This CDR3 contains 13 residues. The V and J ends lost 2 bases and 6 bases respectively, with 8 bases between them. As DNA, the CDR3 is TGTGCCAGCAGCTTACGCAGCGTCAATGAGCAGTTCTTC. Translating gives CASSLRSVNEQFF.

J is TRBJ2-3 and V is TRBV3-1; unclear D gene. From germline, CDR1 is LGHDT and CDR2 YNNKEL (reference sequence). The CDR3 has 14 residues. Deletions cut 4 bases from V and 5 bases from J, with 13 bases between. CDR3 residues: CASSLTQLRDTQYF. DNA of the CDR3: TGTGCCAGCAGCCTGACCCAGCTCAGAGATACGCAGTATTTT.

The chain combines TRBV6-4 with TRBJ2-1, with a possible D match to TRBD1 (6 bases). The CDR3 totals 16 residues. Trimming cost V 2 bases and J 3 bases, with 14 bases left between them. Per the germline V gene, CDR1 is MRHNA and CDR2 is SNTAGT. CDR3 residues: CASSDRAGAGYNEQFF. Written as DNA, the CDR3 is TGTGCCAGCAGTGACCGTGCAGGGGCTGGCTACAATGAGCAGTTCTTC.

V gene TRBV2 combines with J gene TRBJ2-6; 7 bases are a match to TRBD1. The CDR3 contains 19 residues. Trimming cost V 5 bases and J 1 base; bases outside gene matches: 14. Germline V lookup: CDR1 SNHLY, CDR2 FYNNEI. The CDR3 spells CASSRQGNFFRSGANVLTF. CDR3 DNA sequence: TGTGCCAGCAGTCGACAGGGTAACTTCTTTAGGTCTGGGGCCAACGTCCTGACTTTC.

The chain employs TRBV29-1 and TRBJ2-5, with 7 bases aligning to TRBD1. This CDR3 contains 13 residues. V trimming: 2 bases; J trimming: 5 bases; junction bases outside the gene matches: 5. Germline V CDR1 and CDR2: SQVTM, ANQGSEA. The CDR3 here is CSVEQTGKETQYF. CDR3 DNA sequence: TGCAGCGTTGAACAGACAGGGAAGGAGACCCAGTACTTC.

The rearrangement joins TRBV5-5 to TRBJ1-1; D possibly corresponds to TRBD1 (5 bases). Germline values: CDR1 SGHKS, CDR2 YYEKEE (reference sequence). The CDR3 is 14 residues long. Trimming shortened V by 6 bases and J by 4 bases, and 16 bases separated the two germline ends. The CDR3 DNA reads as TGTGCCAGCATCCTCGATGGGGGTCGCACTGAAGCTTTCTTT. This encodes CASILDGGRTEAFF.

V is TRBV12-3 or TRBV12-4 and J is TRBJ2-7; no reliable D call. V was cut by 7 bases and J by 2 bases, with 9 bases left in between. CDR3 length equals 12 residues. The CDR3: CASKDLPYEQYF. Here the CDR3 DNA reads TGTGCCAGCAAGGACCTTCCCTACGAGCAGTACTTC.

This clonotype was observed a single time. The V gene is TRBV20-1, the J gene TRBJ2-3; D perhaps matches TRBD1 (6 bases). The CDR3 runs to 15 residues. Germline CDR1 and CDR2: DFQATT and SNEGSKA (reference sequence). Trimming left V 0 bases short and J 0 bases short, with 10 bases between. The CDR3 loop reads CSARDPGTSTDTQYF. In DNA, the CDR3 is TGCAGTGCTAGAGATCCCGGGACAAGCACAGATACGCAGTATTTT.

The V and J genes are TRBV5-6 and TRBJ1-2, with D possibly TRBD1 on 5 matching bases. V gave up 1 base and J gave up 6 bases, with 13 bases separating them. The CDR3 has 14 residues. CDR1 is SGHDT and CDR2 is YYEEEE in the germline V gene. CDR3 in DNA: TGTGCCAGCAGCTTGATGGGGGACTGGGATGGCTACACCTTC. Its protein is CASSLMGDWDGYTF.

This clonotype was detected only a few times. The V and J genes are TRBV6-5 and TRBJ1-5; possibly TRBD1 for D (6 bases). Per germline, CDR1 MNHEY and CDR2 SVGAGI. V shed 2 bases and J shed 2 bases, with 10 bases lying between them. This CDR3 spans 15 amino acids. The CDR3, as DNA: TGTGCCAGCAGTTACACCAGGGGTGGCAATCAGCCCCAGCATTTT. It codes for CASSYTRGGNQPQHF.

The chain recombines TRBV5-6 with TRBJ2-7; perhaps TRBD2 as D (6 bases). CDR1 is SGHDT, CDR2 YYEEEE, per germline. The V and J ends lost 4 bases and 6 bases respectively, with 17 bases between them. The CDR3 runs 14 residues. CDR3 coding DNA: TGTGCCAGCAGCACCGGGACTCTCTACGGCGAGCAGTACTTC. This sequence encodes CASSTGTLYGEQYF.

The V and J genes are TRBV6-2 or TRBV6-3 and TRBJ2-1; 12 positions agree with TRBD2. This CDR3 region has 16 residues. With V trimmed by 6 bases and J by 9 bases, 12 bases remained unmatched. Germline assignment: CDR1 MNHEY and CDR2 SVGEGT. CDR3 nucleotide sequence: TGTGCCAGCAGGGGAGCCGGACTAGCGGGACTTGGTGAGCAGTTCTTC. Residues: CASRGAGLAGLGEQFF.

The chain employs TRBV5-1 and TRBJ2-5; no definite D call. In germline, CDR1 is SGHRS, CDR2 YFSETQ. This CDR3 is built from 14 residues. Trimming stripped 0 bases from V and 2 bases from J, with 8 bases between. CDR3 nucleotides: TGCGCCAGCAGCTTGGCCAGACCACAAGAGACCCAGTACTTC. It is translated as CASSLARPQETQYF.

This clonotype was recorded at least ten times. For the CDR3, the DNA is TGTGCCAGCAGCTCCTTGGGAGGCTCGAGCTCCTACAATGAGCAGTTCTTC. Amino acid sequence: CASSSLGGSSSYNEQFF. The rearrangement links TRBV7-3 to TRBJ2-1; a weak D match, TRBD2 (6 bases). The CDR3 sequence is 17 residues long. Trimming shortened V by 4 bases and J by 0 bases, and 16 bases separated the two germline ends. Germline CDR1 reads SGHTA; CDR2 reads FQGTGA. The variable domain in full, completed from reference TRBV7-3 and TRBJ2-1, reads GAGVSQTPSNKVTEKGKYVELRCDPISGHTALYWYRQSLGQGPEFLIYFQGTGAADDSGLPNDRFFAVRPEGSVSTLKIQRTERGDSAVYLCASSSLGGSSSYNEQFFGPGTRLTVL.

The chain employs TRBV5-1 and TRBJ1-2; no clear D gene. V gave up 4 bases and J gave up 4 bases, with 20 bases separating them. This CDR3 has 16 amino acids. Germline loops: CDR1 SGHRS, CDR2 YFSETQ. The CDR3 protein is CASSGGLLSPGYGYTF. The CDR3 DNA reads TGCGCCAGCAGCGGTGGCCTGTTAAGCCCTGGCTATGGCTACACCTTC.

This rearrangement joins TRBV6-2 or TRBV6-3 to TRBJ2-1, with TRBD2 identical over 14 bases. The CDR3 totals 15 residues. Looked up from germline, CDR1 is MNHEY and CDR2 is SVGEGT. The ends lost 6 bases at V and 8 bases at J; junction bases unmatched: 6. The CDR3: CASSSPTSGRDEQFF. The CDR3 nucleotides are TGTGCCAGCAGCTCTCCGACTAGCGGGAGGGATGAGCAGTTCTTC.

This clonotype has more than one count but fewer than ten. The genes are TRBV21-1 and TRBJ2-1; no DNA check was done on the table's D call, TRBD2. TRBV21-1 constitutes a pseudogene. The CDR3 contains 14 residues. CDR3 bases: TGTGCCAGCATCCCCAGCGGGAACTCCAATGAGCAGTTCTTC. Translating it yields CASIPSGNSNEQFF.

This clonotype showed up many times. The J gene is TRBJ2-5, the V gene TRBV4-3, with D perhaps TRBD2 (6 bases). The ends were cut back, 0 bases at V and 7 bases at J, with 12 bases in the middle. The CDR3 loop spans 14 amino acids. Germline V lookup: CDR1 LGHNA, CDR2 YSLEER. As DNA, the CDR3 is TGCGCCAGCAGCCAAGAGGAGGGGCCAGGGACCCAGTACTTC. This sequence encodes CASSQEEGPGTQYF.